These T cell receptor beta chains were read from a single sample in a study of T cells after yellow fever vaccination. TCRdb reprocessed the 5' RACE reads via MiXCR and lists one record per CDR3 protein. Among 300,000 to 400,000 distinct CDR3 sequences listed, approximately 3.9% were seen once. Sequences were derived from PBMCs, sampled 5 days after the yellow fever booster vaccination. The receptor set was obtained from a man younger than 35 who received the YFV17D yellow fever vaccine. CDR3s include the opening cysteine and the closing phenylalanine or tryptophan. D genes are given only for firm matches. The listing skips clone size in some rows; elsewhere it reads once, few, many or a size class.

TGCGCCAGCAGCCCCGGCGGGCTCGCTAATGAAAAACTGTTTTTT	CASSPGGLANEKLFF	-	many	TRBV5-1	TRBJ1-4
TGTGCCAGCTCACCGAGGGGGCTAGATGAAAAACTGTTTTTT	CASSPRGLDEKLFF	TRBD1	many	TRBV18	TRBJ1-4
TGTGCCAGCACCGAAATGGACAATGAGCAGTTCTTC	CASTEMDNEQFF	-	-	TRBV11-2	TRBJ2-1
TGTGCCAGCAGCGCCCAGGGTTATAGCAATCAGCCCCAGCATTTT	CASSAQGYSNQPQHF	-	few	TRBV5-8	TRBJ1-5
TGCAGTGCTAGATCACCGCTCGGACAGGGGAGGCATGAGCAGTTCTTC	CSARSPLGQGRHEQFF	TRBD1	few	TRBV20-1	TRBJ2-1
TGTGCCAGCAGCCCCGGGACAGGTTCCGTATACGAGCAGTACTTC	CASSPGTGSVYEQYF	TRBD1	-	TRBV6-5	TRBJ2-7
TGCGCCAGCACCCATGGACAGGGGATAGAGACCCAGTACTTC	CASTHGQGIETQYF	TRBD1	many	TRBV5-1	TRBJ2-5
TGTGCCAGCAGCTTAGTGGAGGGGGTAGAGACCCAGTACTTC	CASSLVEGVETQYF	-	many	TRBV7-2	TRBJ2-5
TGCAGTGCTCGGAAGGCAGGGGGGGAACAAGAGACCCAGTACTTC	CSARKAGGEQETQYF	-	many	TRBV20-1	TRBJ2-5
TGTGCCAGCAGCGTAGGGGGGTCTCGGCCGAATGGCTACACCTTC	CASSVGGSRPNGYTF	-	few	TRBV9	TRBJ1-2
TGTGCCAGCAGCTTAAGGGGGGGAGGTGGCTATGGCTACACCTTC	CASSLRGGGGYGYTF	-	many	TRBV7-2	TRBJ1-2
TGCGCCAGCAGCCAAGATCCCCTAGCGGGGGGAATTAGGTCCCAGTACTTC	CASSQDPLAGGIRSQYF	TRBD2	-	TRBV4-1	TRBJ2-5
TGTGCCAGCAGTCCCGGGACAGGGAGGTTCAGCGCAGATACGCAGTATTTT	CASSPGTGRFSADTQYF	TRBD1	few	TRBV28	TRBJ2-3
TGCGCCAGCAGCTTGGATGAGGGTGGGTCCTATAATTCACCCCTCCACTTT	CASSLDEGGSYNSPLHF	-	many	TRBV5-1	TRBJ1-6
TGTGCCAGCAGTTACCTACCCGGCAGGGAAGCTTTCTTT	CASSYLPGREAFF	-	-	TRBV6-2/TRBV6-3	TRBJ1-1
TGTGCCAGCAGCCCGCGACAGGGCTACTTCTACGAGCAGTACTTC	CASSPRQGYFYEQYF	TRBD1	few	TRBV7-9	TRBJ2-7
TGCAGTGCGGAGAGACTAGCGCAGGATGAGCAGTTCTTC	CSAERLAQDEQFF	TRBD2	-	TRBV20-1	TRBJ2-1
TGTGCCAGCAGGGACCCAGGCTCCTACAATGAGCAGTTCTTC	CASRDPGSYNEQFF	-	few	TRBV6-6	TRBJ2-1
TGTGCCAGCAGCCAGTACACCCAAGAGACCCAGTACTTC	CASSQYTQETQYF	-	few	TRBV14	TRBJ2-5